The present T cell receptor beta chain was sequenced within a study of long-term antiretroviral therapy in people with HIV (dated 2022 in TCRdb). Background on the whole study: The earliest samples were collected about a decade before the 2015 WHO recommendation for immediate ART, when ART was typically delayed until CD4 counts fell. A retrospective serial study tested whether ART initiation and durable HIV suppression were associated with changes in peripheral blood TRB repertoire composition and diversity. A total of 150 to 200 cryopreserved PBMC samples came from 30 or so adults with confirmed HIV infection and were collected serially over a mean of roughly six years (range 1-12). Of the approximately 32 participants with HIV, ten to eleven were female. No cross-contamination during QIAcube processing was seen in test extractions of a monoclonal T-cell line run alongside a few dozen polyclonal samples.

Notes on this clone: No antigen is known for it. Base qualities are not provided; no much larger clone lies one nucleotide away.

Results the study describes overall, beyond this receptor: Expanded TRB clones identified before ART initiation dominated the repertoire across all time points, though the dominance fluctuated and decreased in many PLHIV after ART. HIV repertoires had narrower CDR3 length ranges than controls, and the network structure suggested an antigen-experienced repertoire that shifted only slightly toward naive after ART. Limited PBMC availability meant only the TCR beta chain was sequenced, without alpha chain pairing. Inferences about post-ART repertoire changes are limited because no data were available on ART adherence, viral resistance or therapy changes. The samples were dated from the mid-2000s to the late 2010s, and the ART regimens that were used may be less effective than current ART regimens. Because pre-ART samples had limited cell numbers, profiling was done on unsorted PBMC rather than on sorted CD4+ and CD8+ T cells. Starting ART was linked to a significant rise in TRB diversity, yet even with long-term ART the diversity remained significantly lower than in transplant donor controls.

CDR3 length: 15 amino acids, cysteine to phenylalanine. Just CDR3 DNA is preserved here, 45 bases in frame from base 1. Trimming takes 0 bases off V and 4 bases off J; junction bases not matched to a gene: 5. Reading the germline V gene gives CDR1 SGHRS and CDR2 YFSETQ. The immunoSEQ hsTCRB v3.0 assay was used at survey level resolution to sequence the TRB variable region. TRB sequencing targeted a depth of about 35,000-55,000 T-cell genomes per sample. Pooled TRB libraries were sequenced on an Illumina MiSeq with a v3 150-cycle kit. In the authors' own workflow: Repertoire analysis was run in R within a reproducible Nextflow workflow that covered QC, data transformation and analysis. LymphoSeq2, an R package for AIRR-Seq data exploration, was used to implement custom analyses. Several samples that yielded fewer than 5000 total TRB sequences were excluded, so that more than 150 HIV repertoires were analyzed. Among the approximately 200 retained HIV repertoires, about 60 were collected before ART initiation and roughly 130 were collected after ART initiation. Each repertoire was downsampled to 5000 TRB nucleotide sequences, and summary statistics were averaged across 100 downsampling iterations. The analysis kept only TRB sequences whose CDR3 regions were at least seven amino acids long. Diversity was assessed using a clonality score derived from Shannon entropy and using the Gini coefficient. Repertoire networks linked the top 5000 CDR3 amino acid sequences whenever two sequences differed by an edit distance of one. For TRB CDR3 amino acid sequences, antigen specificity groups and MHC restriction were predicted with GLIPH2. To flag known CMV, EBV, HIV or tissue antigen associations, CDR3 amino acid sequences were matched against VDJdb and McPAS-TCR. Pre-ART, post-ART and control groups were compared with Wilcoxon signed-rank tests and Holm-Bonferroni correction. TCRdb re-hosts the immuneACCESS table, in-frame sequences only. Its copies lack some clones; in the studies checked, an unresolved V gene accounts for under half of them, and the cause for the rest is not known. Clone size and V and J calls were adopted from that table, with D and trimming inferred from the DNA. The sample profile shows 42,000 or so clones; about nine tenths of them were found once. Approximately 5% of the sample comes from the top ten.

Participants were included only if at least one PBMC sample before ART initiation and at least two post-ART samples were available. Treatment was received in the United States of America by all participants with HIV. Before DNA extraction, cryopreserved samples of about 0.95-11 million PBMC were thawed and washed. At the time of the earliest PBMC sample, participants with HIV were aged between about 20 and 54 years. Per participant, PBMC samples came from 1-4 timepoints prior to ART initiation and 2-8 timepoints following ART initiation, for a median of 7 samples. For every participant, serial HIV viral load, CD4+ T-cell count, ART history and demographic data were obtained. Genomic DNA was extracted from unsorted PBMC with a Qiagen kit on a QIAcube, with processing performed in batches of 12 samples.

This receptor was taken from a woman between 50 and 59 years old with HIV. The specimen comprised unsorted PBMCs, sampled 0.1 years before starting antiretroviral therapy. This receptor chain uses TRBV5-1 and TRBJ2-3; 7 of the junction bases match TRBD2. CDR3 protein: CASSLVSAGADTQYF. The DNA reads as follows: TGCGCCAGCAGCTTGGTGTCCGCGGGGGCAGATACGCAGTATTTT. The variable domain in full, with residues beyond the CDR3 obtained from the reference TRBV5-1 and TRBJ2-3 genes, is KAGVTQTPRYLIKTRGQQVTLSCSPISGHRSVSWYQQTPGQGLQFLFEYFSETQRNKGNFPGRFSGRQFSNSRSEMNVSTLELGDSALYLCASSLVSAGADTQYFGPGTRLTVL.